The T cell receptor beta chain under discussion was sequenced for a study of blood T cells in healthy people across ages. Study outcomes and limitations: Per million T cells, TCR beta diversity dropped roughly linearly as age increased.

Combining a sample-barcoded 5' primer with a J-beta primer mix, a second PCR ran for 7 to 11 cycles. TCRdb independently ran MiXCR on the 5' RACE reads; one entry per CDR3 protein. The table lists a few hundred thousand distinct CDR3 sequences, about 26% of them singletons. The CDR3 spans 13 residues. Germline loops: CDR1 SQVTM, CDR2 ANQGSEA. With 7 bases removed from V and 5 bases from J, the gap between germline ends came to 15 bases. Comment on this clonotype: What it binds is unknown.

Every donor provided 9.5 to 10 milliliters of peripheral blood. This same sample was also part of a study on T cells of mothers and their children. That paper states: Every mother produced more than 8.5 million TCR beta CDR3 reads, whereas every child provided several million.

The material sequenced was blood. This chain uses TRBV29-1 with TRBJ2-1, with D uncertain. This clonotype was sampled from a boy between 2 and 10 years old in good health. The CDR3 sequence: CSGGTFLDNEQFF. CDR3 nucleotides: TGCAGCGGCGGAACGTTCCTAGACAATGAGCAGTTCTTC.